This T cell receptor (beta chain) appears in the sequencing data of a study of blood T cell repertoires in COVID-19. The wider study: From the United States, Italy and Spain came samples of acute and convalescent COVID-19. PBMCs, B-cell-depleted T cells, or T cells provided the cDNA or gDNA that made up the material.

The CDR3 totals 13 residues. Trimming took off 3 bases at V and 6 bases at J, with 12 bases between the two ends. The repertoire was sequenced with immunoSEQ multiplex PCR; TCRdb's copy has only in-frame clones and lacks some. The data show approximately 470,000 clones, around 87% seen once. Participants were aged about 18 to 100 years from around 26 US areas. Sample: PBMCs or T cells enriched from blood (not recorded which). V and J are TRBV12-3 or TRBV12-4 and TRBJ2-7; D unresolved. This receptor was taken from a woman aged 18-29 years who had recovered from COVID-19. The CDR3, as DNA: TGTGCCAGCAGTTTTGGTCCCGGGTCCGAGCAGTACTTC. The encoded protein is CASSFGPGSEQYF.